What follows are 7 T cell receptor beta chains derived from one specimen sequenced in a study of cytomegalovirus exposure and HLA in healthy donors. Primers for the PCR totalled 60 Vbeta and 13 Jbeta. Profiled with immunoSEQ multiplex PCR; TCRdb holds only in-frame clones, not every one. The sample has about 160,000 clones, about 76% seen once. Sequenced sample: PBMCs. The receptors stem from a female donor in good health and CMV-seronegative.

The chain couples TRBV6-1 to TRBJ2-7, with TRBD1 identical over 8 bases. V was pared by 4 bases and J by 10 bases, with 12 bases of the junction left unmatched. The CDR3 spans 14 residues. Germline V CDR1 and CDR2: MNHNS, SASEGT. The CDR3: CASSATGEVQAQYF. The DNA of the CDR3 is TGTGCCAGCAGTGCGACAGGGGAAGTGCAAGCCCAGTACTTC.

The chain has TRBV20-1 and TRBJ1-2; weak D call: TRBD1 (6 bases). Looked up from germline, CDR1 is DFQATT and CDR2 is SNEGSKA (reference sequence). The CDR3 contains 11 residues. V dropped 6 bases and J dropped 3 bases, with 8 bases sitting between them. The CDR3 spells CSAKGDYGYTF. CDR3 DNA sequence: TGCAGTGCCAAGGGGGACTATGGCTACACCTTC.

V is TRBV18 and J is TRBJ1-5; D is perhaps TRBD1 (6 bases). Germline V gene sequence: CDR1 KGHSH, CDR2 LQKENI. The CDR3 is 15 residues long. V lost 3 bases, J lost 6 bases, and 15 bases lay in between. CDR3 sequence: CASSPAGGLGQPQHF. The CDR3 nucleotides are TGTGCCAGCTCACCCGCGGGGGGCTTAGGTCAGCCCCAGCATTTT.

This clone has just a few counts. CDR3 protein: CASSGRGRVSYGYTF. In nucleotides, the CDR3 is TGTGCCAGCAGCGGCCGGGGAAGAGTTAGCTATGGCTACACCTTC. The chain recombines TRBV9 with TRBJ1-2; D is unclear. This CDR3 is 15 amino acids long. Germline loops: CDR1 SGDLS, CDR2 YYNGEE. Trimming cost V 3 bases and J 4 bases, with 16 bases left between them.

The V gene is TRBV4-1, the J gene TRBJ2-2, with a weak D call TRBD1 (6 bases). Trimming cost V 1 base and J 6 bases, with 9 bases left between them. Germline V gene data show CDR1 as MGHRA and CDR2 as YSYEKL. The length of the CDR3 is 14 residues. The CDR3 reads CASSQGRGPGELFF. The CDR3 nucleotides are TGCGCCAGCAGCCAAGGCAGGGGTCCCGGGGAGCTGTTTTTT.

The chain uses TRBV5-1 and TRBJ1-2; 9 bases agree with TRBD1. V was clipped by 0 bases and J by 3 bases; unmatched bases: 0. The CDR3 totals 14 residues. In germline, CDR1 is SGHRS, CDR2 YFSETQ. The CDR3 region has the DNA TGCGCCAGCAGCTTGGGACAGGGGGACTATGGCTACACCTTC. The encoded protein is CASSLGQGDYGYTF.

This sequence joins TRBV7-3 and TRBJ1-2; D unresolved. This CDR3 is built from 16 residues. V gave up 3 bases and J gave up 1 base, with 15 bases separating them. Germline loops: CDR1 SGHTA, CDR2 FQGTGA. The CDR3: CASSFLLHFFNYGYTF. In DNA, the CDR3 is TGTGCCAGCAGCTTTCTACTCCACTTCTTTAACTATGGCTACACCTTC.